These 13 T cell receptor beta chains were all obtained from the same sample, sequenced in a study of control samples from healthy donors and cancer patients. Libraries were prepared by immunoSEQ multiplex PCR; TCRdb keeps only in-frame clonotypes and omits some of them. The table has 130,000 to 150,000 clones, roughly 94% seen once; the top ten hold 12% to 15%. Material for sequencing was PBMCs. The receptors derive from a man between 60 and 75 years old with colorectal cancer.

The chain couples TRBV4-2 to TRBJ2-5; TRBD2 agrees at 10 bases. The germline CDR1 and CDR2 sequences are LGHNA and YNFKEQ. The CDR3 totals 18 residues. The V and J ends lost 0 bases and 5 bases, in that order; junction bases with no gene match: 12. CDR3 in DNA: TGTGCCAGCAGCCAAGATCGGAGTAGCGGGGGGCCGGGGGAGACCCAGTACTTC. Its translation is CASSQDRSSGGPGETQYF.

This sequence joins TRBV19 and TRBJ1-5; 9 bases agree with TRBD1. The V gene end was trimmed by 6 bases and the J gene end by 6 bases; junction bases not matched to a gene: 9. CDR1 is LNHDA and CDR2 is SQIVND in the germline V gene (reference sequence). The CDR3 consists of 15 residues. CDR3 in amino acids: CASRQTGGGGQPQHF. As DNA, the CDR3 is TGTGCCAGTAGGCAAACAGGGGGCGGGGGTCAGCCCCAGCATTTT.

The chain joins TRBV7-9 to TRBJ1-3, with D hard to call. The CDR3 loop spans 12 amino acids. V was trimmed by 6 bases and J by 3 bases, leaving 6 bases between them. Germline values: CDR1 SEHNR, CDR2 FQNEAQ (reference sequence). CDR3 residues: CASRGVGNTIYF. The CDR3 nucleotides read TGTGCCAGCAGGGGAGTTGGAAACACCATATATTTT.

The chain links TRBV7-8 to TRBJ2-7; D is perhaps TRBD1 (5 bases). Germline loops: CDR1 SGHVS, CDR2 FQNEAQ. Between the trimmed V and J ends, which lost 2 bases and 3 bases, there was a span of 11 bases. The CDR3 is made up of 14 amino acids. CDR3 sequence reads: CASSLTGLNYEQYF. Here the CDR3 DNA reads TGTGCCAGCAGCTTAACAGGTCTAAACTACGAGCAGTACTTC.

The chain links TRBV19 to TRBJ1-1, with D possibly TRBD1 on 5 matching bases. Deletions cut 1 base from V and 1 base from J, with 7 bases between. Per germline, CDR1 LNHDA and CDR2 SQIVND (reference sequence). The CDR3 totals 14 residues. This CDR3 is CASSIGQGNTEAFF. The CDR3 DNA reads TGTGCCAGTAGTATAGGGCAGGGGAACACTGAAGCTTTCTTT.

The chain employs TRBV6-5 and TRBJ1-1; D possibly corresponds to TRBD1 (5 bases). Per the germline V gene, CDR1 is MNHEY and CDR2 is SVGAGI. V shed 6 bases and J shed 2 bases, with 10 bases lying between them. CDR3 length: 13 residues. The CDR3 nucleotides read TGTGCCAGCAGGCAACAGGTTAACACTGAAGCTTTCTTT. This sequence encodes CASRQQVNTEAFF.

V gene TRBV30 combines with J gene TRBJ2-3, with a possible D match to TRBD1 (6 bases). This CDR3 contains 13 residues. CDR1 is GTSNPN and CDR2 is SVGIG in the germline V gene (reference sequence). V was pared by 5 bases and J by 4 bases, with 13 bases between. The CDR3 loop is CAWGPGTSDTQYF. The CDR3 coding sequence is TGTGCCTGGGGGCCCGGGACATCAGATACGCAGTATTTT.

This chain joins TRBV7-6 and TRBJ2-2, with no clear D. This CDR3 contains 12 residues. The V and J ends lost 4 bases and 9 bases respectively, with 9 bases between them. Germline loops: CDR1 SGHVS, CDR2 FNYEAQ. The DNA of the CDR3 is TGTGCCAGCAGCTCCCCTGGAAGGGAGCTGTTTTTT. Protein product: CASSSPGRELFF.

This clone has just one count. This sequence joins TRBV19 and TRBJ2-2, with 8 positions matching TRBD1. V was pared by 4 bases and J by 7 bases, with 5 bases of the junction left unmatched. The CDR3 length is 14 residues. The germline V gene encodes CDR1 LNHDA and CDR2 SQIVND (reference sequence). CDR3 DNA: TGTGCCAGTAGTAAGGCAGGGGGCATCGGGGAGCTGTTTTTT. This sequence encodes CASSKAGGIGELFF.

V is TRBV11-3 and J is TRBJ1-3; possibly TRBD1 for D (6 bases). The CDR3 runs 18 residues. The V gene lost 6 bases and the J gene lost 0 bases, with 21 bases spanning the gap. The germline gives CDR1 SGHNT, CDR2 YENEEA. The CDR3 DNA sequence: TGTGCCAGCAGGGGCCCGGGACACATCATACTCTCTGGAAACACCATATATTTT. Protein product: CASRGPGHIILSGNTIYF.

The rearrangement joins TRBV28 to TRBJ1-4, with D maybe TRBD1 (6 bases). Germline values: CDR1 MDHEN, CDR2 SYDVKM. V was cut by 1 base and J by 0 bases, with 9 bases left in between. The CDR3 is 16 amino acids. CDR3 sequence (DNA): TGTGCCAGCAGTTTATTGGGGGGCTCAACTAATGAAAAACTGTTTTTT. Protein sequence: CASSLLGGSTNEKLFF.

V and J are TRBV9 and TRBJ2-1, with 8 bases that match TRBD2. Germline values: CDR1 SGDLS, CDR2 YYNGEE. CDR3 size: 15 residues. The V segment lost 0 bases and the J segment 10 bases; nucleotides outside the gene matches: 9. The DNA for the CDR3 is TGTGCCAGCAGCGTAGCGGCGGGGGGAGCCCGAGAGCAGTTCTTC. Translated, it gives CASSVAAGGAREQFF.

The V and J genes are TRBV27 and TRBJ2-1; TRBD2 aligns across 10 bases. This CDR3 comprises 16 residues. Germline V CDR1 and CDR2: MNHEY, SMNVEV (reference sequence). The trim removed 4 bases at V and 7 bases at J, leaving 10 bases unmatched. CDR3 region: CASSSLLGLAANEQFF. Written as DNA, the CDR3 is TGTGCCAGCAGTTCCCTCCTCGGACTAGCGGCGAATGAGCAGTTCTTC.